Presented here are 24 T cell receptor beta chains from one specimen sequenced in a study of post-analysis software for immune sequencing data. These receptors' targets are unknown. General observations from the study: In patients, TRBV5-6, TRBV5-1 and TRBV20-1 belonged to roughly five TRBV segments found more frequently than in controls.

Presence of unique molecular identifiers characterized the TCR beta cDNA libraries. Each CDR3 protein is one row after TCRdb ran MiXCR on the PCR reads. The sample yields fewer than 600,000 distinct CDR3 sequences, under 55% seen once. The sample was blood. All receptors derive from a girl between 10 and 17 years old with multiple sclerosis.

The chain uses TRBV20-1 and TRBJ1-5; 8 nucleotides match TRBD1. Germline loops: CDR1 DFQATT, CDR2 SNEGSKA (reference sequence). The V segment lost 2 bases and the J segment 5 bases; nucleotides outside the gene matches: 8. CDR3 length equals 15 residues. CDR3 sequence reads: CSARLVQGEHQPQHF. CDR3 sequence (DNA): TGCAGTGCTAGATTGGTACAGGGGGAACATCAGCCCCAGCATTTT.

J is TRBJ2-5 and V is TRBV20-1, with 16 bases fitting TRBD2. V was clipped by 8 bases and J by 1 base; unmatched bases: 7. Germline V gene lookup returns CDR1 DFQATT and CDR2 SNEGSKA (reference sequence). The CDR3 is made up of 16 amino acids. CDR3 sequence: CSSPGLAGGSQETQYF. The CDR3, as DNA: TGCAGTTCTCCGGGACTAGCGGGAGGGAGCCAAGAGACCCAGTACTTC.

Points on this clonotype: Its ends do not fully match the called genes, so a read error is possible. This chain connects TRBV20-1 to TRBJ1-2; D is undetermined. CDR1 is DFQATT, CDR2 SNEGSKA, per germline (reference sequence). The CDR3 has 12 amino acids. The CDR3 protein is CRARLGEGGYTF. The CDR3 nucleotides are TGCAGGGCTAGACTCGGGGAGGGAGGCTACACCTTC.

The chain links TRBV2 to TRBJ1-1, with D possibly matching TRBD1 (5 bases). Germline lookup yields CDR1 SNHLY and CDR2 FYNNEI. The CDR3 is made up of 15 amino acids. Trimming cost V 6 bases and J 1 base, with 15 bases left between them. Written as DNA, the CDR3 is TGTGCCAGCAGGAGGGACGGTGGGAGGAACACTGAAGCTTTCTTT. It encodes CASRRDGGRNTEAFF. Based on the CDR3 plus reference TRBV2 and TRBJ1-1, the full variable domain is EPEVTQTPSHQVTQMGQEVILRCVPISNHLYFYWYRQILGQKVEFLVSFYNNEISEKSEIFDDQFSVERPDGSNFTLKIRSTKLEDSAMYFCASRRDGGRNTEAFFGQGTRLTVV.

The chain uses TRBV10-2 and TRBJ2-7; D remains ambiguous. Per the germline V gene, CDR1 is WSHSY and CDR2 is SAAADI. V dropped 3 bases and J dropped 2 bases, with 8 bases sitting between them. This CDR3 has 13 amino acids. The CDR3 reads CASSDSNAYEQYF. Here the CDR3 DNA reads TGCGCCAGCAGTGATTCAAACGCCTACGAGCAGTACTTC.

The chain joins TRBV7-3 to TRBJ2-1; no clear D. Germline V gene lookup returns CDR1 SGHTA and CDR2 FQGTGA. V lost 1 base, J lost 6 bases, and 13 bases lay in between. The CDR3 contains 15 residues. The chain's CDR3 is CASSLSTAFPNEQFF. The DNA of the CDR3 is TGTGCCAGCAGCTTAAGTACAGCGTTCCCCAATGAGCAGTTCTTC.

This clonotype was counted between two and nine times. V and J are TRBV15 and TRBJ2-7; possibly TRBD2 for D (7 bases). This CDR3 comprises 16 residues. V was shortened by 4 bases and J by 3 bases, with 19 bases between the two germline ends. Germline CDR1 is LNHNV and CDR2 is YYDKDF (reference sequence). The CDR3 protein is CATSKRGGATHYEQYF. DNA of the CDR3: TGTGCCACCAGCAAACGCGGGGGCGCGACCCACTACGAGCAGTACTTC.

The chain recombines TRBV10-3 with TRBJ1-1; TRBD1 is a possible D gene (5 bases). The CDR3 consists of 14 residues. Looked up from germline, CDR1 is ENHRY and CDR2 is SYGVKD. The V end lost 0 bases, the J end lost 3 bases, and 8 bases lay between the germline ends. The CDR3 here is CAISESIRDTEAFF. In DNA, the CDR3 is TGTGCCATCAGTGAGTCGATCAGGGACACTGAAGCTTTCTTT.

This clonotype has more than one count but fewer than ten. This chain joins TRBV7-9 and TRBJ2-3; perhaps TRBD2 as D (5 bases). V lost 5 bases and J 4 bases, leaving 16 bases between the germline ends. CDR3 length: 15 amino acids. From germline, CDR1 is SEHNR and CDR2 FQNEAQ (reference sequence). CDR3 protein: CASSPNPGISDTQYF. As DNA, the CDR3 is TGTGCCAGCAGCCCGAATCCCGGGATCTCAGATACGCAGTATTTT.

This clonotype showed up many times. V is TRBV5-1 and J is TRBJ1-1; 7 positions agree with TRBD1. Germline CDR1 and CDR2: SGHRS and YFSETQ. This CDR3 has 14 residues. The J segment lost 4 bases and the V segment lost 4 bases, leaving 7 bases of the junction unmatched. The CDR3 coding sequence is TGCGCCAGCAGCGGGGACAGTAGGACCACTGAAGCTTTCTTT. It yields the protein CASSGDSRTTEAFF.

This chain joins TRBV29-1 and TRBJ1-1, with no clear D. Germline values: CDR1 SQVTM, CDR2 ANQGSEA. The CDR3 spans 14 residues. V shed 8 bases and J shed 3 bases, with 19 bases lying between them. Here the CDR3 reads CSHSQAKMDTEAFF. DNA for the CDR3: TGCAGCCACTCCCAAGCCAAAATGGACACTGAAGCTTTCTTT.

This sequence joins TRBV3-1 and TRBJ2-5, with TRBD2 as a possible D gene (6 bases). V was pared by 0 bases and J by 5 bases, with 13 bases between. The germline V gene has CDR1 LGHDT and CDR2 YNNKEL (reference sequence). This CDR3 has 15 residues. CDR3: CASSQEAGRVETQYF. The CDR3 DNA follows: TGTGCCAGCAGCCAAGAGGCCGGGAGAGTGGAGACCCAGTACTTC.

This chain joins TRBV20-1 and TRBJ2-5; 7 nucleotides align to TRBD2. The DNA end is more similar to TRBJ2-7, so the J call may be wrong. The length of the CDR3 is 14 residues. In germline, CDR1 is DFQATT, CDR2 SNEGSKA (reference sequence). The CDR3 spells CSAKYSGRGDEQYF. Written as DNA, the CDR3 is TGCAGTGCTAAATATAGCGGGCGCGGGGACGAGCAGTACTTC.

The CDR3 DNA is TGTGCCAGCAGCCAGACTAGCGGGACCCGTAAAGGGGAGCAGTACTTC. Its translation: CASSQTSGTRKGEQYF. V is TRBV6-2 or TRBV6-3 and J is TRBJ2-7; 11 nucleotides align to TRBD2. Germline values: CDR1 MNHEY, CDR2 SVGEGT. This CDR3 contains 16 residues. V shed 6 bases, J shed 7 bases, and the junction held 14 bases outside the gene matches.

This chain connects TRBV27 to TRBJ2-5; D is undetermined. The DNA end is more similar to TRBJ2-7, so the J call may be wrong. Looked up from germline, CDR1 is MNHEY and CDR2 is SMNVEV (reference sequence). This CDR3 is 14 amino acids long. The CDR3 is CASSPGLYLYEQYF. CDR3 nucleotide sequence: TGTGCCAGCAGTCCCGGGCTCTACCTCTACGAGCAGTACTTC.

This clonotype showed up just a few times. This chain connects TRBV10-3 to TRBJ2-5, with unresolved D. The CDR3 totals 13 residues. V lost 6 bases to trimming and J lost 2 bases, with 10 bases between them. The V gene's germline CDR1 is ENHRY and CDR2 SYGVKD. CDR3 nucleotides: TGTGCCATCAGGTCGGCAGGTCAAGAGACCCAGTACTTC. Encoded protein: CAIRSAGQETQYF.

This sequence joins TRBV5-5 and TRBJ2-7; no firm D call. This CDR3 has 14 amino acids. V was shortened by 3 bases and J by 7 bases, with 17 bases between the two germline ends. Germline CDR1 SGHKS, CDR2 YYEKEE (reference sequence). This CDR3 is CASSSPDSVWEQYF. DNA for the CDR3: TGTGCCAGCAGCTCACCCGACTCAGTCTGGGAGCAGTACTTC.

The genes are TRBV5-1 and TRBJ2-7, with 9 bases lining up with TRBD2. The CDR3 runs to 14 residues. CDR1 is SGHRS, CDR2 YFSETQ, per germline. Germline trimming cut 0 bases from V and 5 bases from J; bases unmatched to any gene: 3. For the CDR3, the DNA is TGCGCCAGCAGCTTGGGAATAGCGGGAGACGAGCAGTACTTC. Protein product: CASSLGIAGDEQYF.

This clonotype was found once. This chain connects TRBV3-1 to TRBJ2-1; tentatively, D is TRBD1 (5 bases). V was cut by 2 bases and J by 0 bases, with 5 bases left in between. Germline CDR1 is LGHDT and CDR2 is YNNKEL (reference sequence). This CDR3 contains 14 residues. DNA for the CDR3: TGTGCCAGCAGCCAAAGGGGCTCCTACAATGAGCAGTTCTTC. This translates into CASSQRGSYNEQFF.

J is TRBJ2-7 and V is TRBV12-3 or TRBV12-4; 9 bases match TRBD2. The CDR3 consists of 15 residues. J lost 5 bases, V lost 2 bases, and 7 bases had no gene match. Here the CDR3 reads CASSLYAGGLNEQYF. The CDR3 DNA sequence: TGTGCCAGCAGTTTATATGCGGGAGGGTTAAACGAGCAGTACTTC.

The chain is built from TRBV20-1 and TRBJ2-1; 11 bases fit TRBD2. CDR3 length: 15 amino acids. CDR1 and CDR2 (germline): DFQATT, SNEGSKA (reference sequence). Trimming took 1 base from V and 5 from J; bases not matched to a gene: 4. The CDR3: CSARGVAGGNNEQFF. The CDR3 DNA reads TGCAGTGCTAGAGGGGTAGCGGGGGGGAACAATGAGCAGTTCTTC.

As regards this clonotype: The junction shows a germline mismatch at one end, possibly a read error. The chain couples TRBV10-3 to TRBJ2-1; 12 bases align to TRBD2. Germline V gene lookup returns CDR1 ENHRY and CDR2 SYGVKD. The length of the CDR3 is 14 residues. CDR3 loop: CAITETSGSIEQFF. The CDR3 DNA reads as TGTGCCATCACTGAGACTAGCGGGAGCATTGAGCAGTTCTTC.

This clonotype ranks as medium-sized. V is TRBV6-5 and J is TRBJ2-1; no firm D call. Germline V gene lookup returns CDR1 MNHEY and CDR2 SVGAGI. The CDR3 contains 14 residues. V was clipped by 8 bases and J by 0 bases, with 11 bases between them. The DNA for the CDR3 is TGTGCCAGCCGAGGCAAGAGCTCCTACAATGAGCAGTTCTTC. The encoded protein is CASRGKSSYNEQFF.

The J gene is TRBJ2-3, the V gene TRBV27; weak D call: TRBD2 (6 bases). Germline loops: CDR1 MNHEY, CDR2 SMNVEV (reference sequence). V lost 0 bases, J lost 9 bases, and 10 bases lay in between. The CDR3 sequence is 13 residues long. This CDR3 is CASSLSGAGTQYF. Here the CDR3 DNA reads TGTGCCAGCAGTTTATCAGGGGCGGGAACGCAGTATTTT.